This TCR beta chain is from a study of CD8+CD57+ T cells in acquired aplastic anemia (dated by TCRdb to 2016 to 2018). Broadly, across the study: Extracted DNA from sorted CD4+ and CD8+ cells averaged approximately 3 ug, ranging from roughly 0.17 to 27.4 ug. CD8+CD57+ expansion was defined as a frequency above the mean frequency observed in healthy subjects. Results the study describes overall, beyond this receptor: Between patients and healthy controls, no significant difference in CD8+ Simpson's diversity was found (P=0.060). Although twenty-nine CD8+ CDR3 sequences were shared by patients and controls, these sequences appeared highly expressed in patients and within the immunodominant clones of patients.

Expansion of CD8+CD57+ cells had been shown by flow cytometry in the patients chosen for sequencing. Every patient had a diagnosis of severe acquired aplastic anemia based on International Study of Aplastic Anemia and Agranulocytosis and Camitta criteria. No therapy had been received by the patients at the time of blood sampling. TCR repertoires of sorted CD4+ and CD8+ blood T cells from severe aplastic anemia patients and healthy subjects were deep-sequenced in the study. In the USA, patient enrollment took place under clinicaltrials.gov protocols 00001620, 01623167, 00001397, 00071045, 00081523 and 00961064. Ficoll-Paque density gradient centrifugation was used to isolate peripheral blood mononuclear cells. Before DNA was extracted, CD4+ and CD8+ T cells were sorted using either FACS or magnetic beads. About this clonotype: Which antigen it targets is not known. Within one base of it there is no much larger clone, and no base qualities were kept.

The germline V gene provides CDR1 SNHLY and CDR2 FYNNEI. V is clipped by 5 bases and J by 4 bases, and the sequence between their germline boundaries is 18 bases long. The CDR3 runs 15 amino acids, cysteine and phenylalanine included. CDR3 DNA only is kept here, 45 bases in frame from base 1. Genomic DNA was used as template for profiling of TCR beta VDJ combinations and CDR3 sequences. An Illumina HiSeq 2000 was the platform used for TCR repertoire sequencing. Per the original workflow: Repertoires were assessed using TRBV/TRBJ rearrangement plots, CDR3 size and DJ length profiles, and Simpson's diversity index. The immunodominant clone was defined as the most abundant DNA sequence in deep sequencing data. CDR3 amino acid sequences were checked for sharing across subjects and were also compared against the VDJdb database and published repertoires. TCRdb reprocessing: public reads trimmed at Q25 with fastp, clones called with MiXCR, in-frame beta chains kept. Each record represents a unique CDR3 protein, reported with the most common genes and DNA among its rows. These V and J calls are TCRdb output, not the study's own analysis. The sample table contains 250,000 to 350,000 distinct CDR3 sequences; only one count was recorded for approximately 60% of them. 1% to 1.5% of the sample goes to the ten largest clones.

Specimen: sorted CD4+, CD8+, or CD8+CD57+ T cells (not recorded which) from PBMCs. The sequence is built from TRBV2 and TRBJ2-7; TRBD2 is possibly the D segment (7 matching bases). The receptor was isolated from a human donor with aplastic anemia. For the CDR3, the sequence is CASSIPGRGAYEQYF. In nucleotides, the sequence is TGTGCCAGCAGTATCCCGGGGAGGGGGGCTTACGAGCAGTACTTC.